This T cell receptor beta chain comes out of a study of cytomegalovirus exposure and HLA in healthy donors. Study at large: Among the roughly 430 genotyped donors, about 81% were placed in the Caucasian-associated ancestry cluster. Study-wide results and limits: Later work showed greater clonal expansion in HLA-associated TCR beta chains than in equally common others.

PCR involved 60 Vbeta and 13 Jbeta primers. Original handling: A follow-up analysis tallied some 80 million unique TCR beta chains, approximately 11 million shared. Generated by immunoSEQ multiplex PCR, the TCRdb table keeps only in-frame clones and is missing some. For V, J and clone size, that table is used; D and trimming come from the DNA. The top ten clones hold about 1.5% of a sample with around 130,000 clones, more than 60% of them seen once. V gave up 6 bases and J gave up 7 bases, with 22 bases separating them. CDR1 and CDR2 from the germline V gene are SQVTM and ANQGSEA. CDR3 length: 14 residues. Details on this clone: Its antigen remains unidentified.

Participants comprised healthy donors of bone marrow. The chain couples TRBV29-1 to TRBJ2-7; D might be TRBD2 (5 bases). The clonotype originates from a woman aged 18-29 years in good health and CMV-seronegative. Sequenced material: PBMCs. This CDR3 is CSVLGQSLGGEQYF. Here the CDR3 DNA reads TGCAGCGTCCTTGGTCAATCACTAGGCGGGGAGCAGTACTTC.